A selection of T cell receptor beta chains follows, all from one sample in a study of naive and memory T cell subsets. TCRdb processed the UMI-ligation and nested PCR reads anew with MiXCR; each CDR3 protein has one entry. Counted here are under 150,000 distinct CDR3 sequences, 15% to 25% occurring once; the ten biggest clones make up about 0.63%. The sample consisted of naive CD8+ T cells from blood. Receptors were obtained from a human donor in good health. The CDR3 runs from the conserved cysteine through the conserved F or W. D genes are given only for firm matches. Rows may omit the clone size; those that give it use once, few, many or a size class.

j_call v_call clone_size d_call cdr3_nt cdr3_aa
TRBJ2-4 TRBV6-5 - TRBD1 TGTGCCAGCAGTTCCCGGGACAGGAGTGGAAAAAACATTCAGTACTTC CASSSRDRSGKNIQYF
TRBJ1-4 TRBV6-5 - - TGTGCCAGCAGTTACTCGTCCTTCCCAACTAATGAAAAACTGTTTTTT CASSYSSFPTNEKLFF
TRBJ2-3 TRBV29-1 few TRBD2 TGCAGCGTTGAGGGACTAGCGGGAGGGTACATCACAGATACGCAGTATTTT CSVEGLAGGYITDTQYF
TRBJ2-5 TRBV28 few - TGTGCCAGCAGTTCTACCCCCGCGTTATGGGGCGAAGAGACCCAGTACTTC CASSSTPALWGEETQYF
TRBJ2-1 TRBV29-1 many TRBD2 TGCAGCGCGGGACTAGCTGGTGAGCAGTTCTTC CSAGLAGEQFF
TRBJ1-5 TRBV2 many TRBD1 TGTGCCAGCAGTGTTGACAGGGGATATCAGCCCCAGCATTTT CASSVDRGYQPQHF
TRBJ2-1 TRBV6-6 - - TGTGCCAGCAGTCTAGGGGCAGCCGCTACCTACAATGAGCAGTTCTTC CASSLGAAATYNEQFF
TRBJ1-1 TRBV4-3 - - TGCGCCAGCAGCCAAGCGGAGGGGAACACTGAAGCTTTCTTT CASSQAEGNTEAFF
TRBJ1-1 TRBV5-5 few - TGTGCCAGCAGCTTGGCGGGGGGATATACTGAAGCTTTCTTT CASSLAGGYTEAFF
TRBJ2-3 TRBV29-1 - - TGCAGCGTTGATTTCAGCGGCACAGATACGCAGTATTTT CSVDFSGTDTQYF
TRBJ2-3 TRBV4-1 - - TGCGCCAGCAGCCAAGTATTCCGCACAGATACGCAGTATTTT CASSQVFRTDTQYF
TRBJ1-5 TRBV10-3 few TRBD1 TGTGCCACCATGGGGACAGGGGATCAGCCCCAGCATTTT CATMGTGDQPQHF
TRBJ1-1 TRBV6-4 few - TGTGCCAGCAGTGACTCGACGGCATTCGGTGAAGCTTTCTTT CASSDSTAFGEAFF
TRBJ2-1 TRBV4-3 few - TGCGCCAGCAGCCAAGTAATGGGGAATGAGCAGTTCTTC CASSQVMGNEQFF
TRBJ2-7 TRBV28 few TRBD1 TGTGCCAGCAGTTTGTTCGGGACAGAATACTCCTACGAGCAGTACTTC CASSLFGTEYSYEQYF
TRBJ2-3 TRBV11-1 few - TGTGCCAGCACCTTATCCCGAGAGCGGCGAGATACGCAGTATTTT CASTLSRERRDTQYF
TRBJ2-1 TRBV28 few - TGTGCCAGCAGTTCCATGAACAATGAGCAGTTCTTC CASSSMNNEQFF
TRBJ2-1 TRBV7-6 - TRBD2 TGTGCCAGCAGCCAACGGCCCGGGACTAGCGGGAGTATGGATGAGCAGTTCTTC CASSQRPGTSGSMDEQFF
TRBJ2-3 TRBV5-4 few - TGTGCCAGCAGCTTGGGGGTCGGGCGGAATGCAGATACGCAGTATTTT CASSLGVGRNADTQYF
TRBJ2-1 TRBV15 - TRBD1 TGTGCCACCAGCATAACAGGGGGGTATGAGCAGTTCTTC CATSITGGYEQFF
TRBJ2-5 TRBV6-5 - - TGTGCCAGCAGTTACTTCCCCAGGACGGAGACCCAGTACTTC CASSYFPRTETQYF
TRBJ1-2 TRBV7-6 few TRBD1 TGTGCCAGCAGCCCCTTCGGGACAGCCTTAAGTCGGGGCTATGGCTACACCTTC CASSPFGTALSRGYGYTF
TRBJ2-1 TRBV4-2 few TRBD2 TGTGCCAGCAGCAGACTAGCGGGAGCGGGGAATGAGCAGTTCTTC CASSRLAGAGNEQFF
TRBJ2-7 TRBV28 few - TGTGCCAGCAGCAGACCTGGGGGCTACGAGCAGTACTTC CASSRPGGYEQYF
TRBJ2-2 TRBV28 few - TGTGCCAGCAAAAGGGGGACCAACACCGGGGAGCTGTTTTTT CASKRGTNTGELFF
TRBJ1-1 TRBV27 - - TGTGCCAGCAGTTGGACTGGGGACACTGAAGCTTTCTTT CASSWTGDTEAFF
TRBJ2-3 TRBV2 - - TGTGCCAGCAGTGACGTTAACACAGATACGCAGTATTTT CASSDVNTDTQYF
TRBJ2-1 TRBV29-1 - - TGCAGCGCCGGCGGGTCATCTCTCAATGAGCAGTTCTTC CSAGGSSLNEQFF
TRBJ2-5 TRBV12-3/TRBV12-4 few - TGTGCCAGCACCTTGGGGGGCGGGACGGAGACCCAGTACTTC CASTLGGGTETQYF
TRBJ1-1 TRBV5-1 few - TGCGCCAGCAGCTTGTTTACCGGGGAGGGGACTGAAGCTTTCTTT CASSLFTGEGTEAFF
TRBJ2-3 TRBV3-1 few TRBD2 TGTGCCAGCAGCCAATACAAGCGGGGCCCTGACACAGATACGCAGTATTTT CASSQYKRGPDTDTQYF
TRBJ2-7 TRBV18 - - TGTGCCAGCTCTCCCCCGGACAGACAGTCCTACGAGCAGTACTTC CASSPPDRQSYEQYF
TRBJ2-7 TRBV27 few - TGTGCCAGCAGTCCAGGGCCCTTAGGGGAGCAGTACTTC CASSPGPLGEQYF
TRBJ2-3 TRBV7-3 few - TGTGCCAGCAGCTTAAGTCTGGGCGGAACTAGCACAGATACGCAGTATTTT CASSLSLGGTSTDTQYF
TRBJ2-5 TRBV6-5 - - TGTGCCAGCAGTTCTCTCAGCCGCCACCCTGAGACCCAGTACTTC CASSSLSRHPETQYF
TRBJ2-1 TRBV10-1 few - TGCGCCAGCAGTGAGTCTGTAAGCACGGATGAGCAGTTCTTC CASSESVSTDEQFF
TRBJ2-5 TRBV28 few - TGTGCCAGCAGTTTATTGGCAGGGTATTCAGAGACCCAGTACTTC CASSLLAGYSETQYF
TRBJ1-4 TRBV7-9 many - TGTGCCAGTGGACAGGAAAAACTGTTTTTT CASGQEKLFF
TRBJ2-7 TRBV20-1 few TRBD1 TGCAGTGCTAGAGCCGGGACAGGGGGGGTCGAGCAGTACTTC CSARAGTGGVEQYF
TRBJ2-4 TRBV6-2/TRBV6-3 - - TGTGCCAGCGTTGGGGCAGGGGCTTCCAAAAACATTCAGTACTTC CASVGAGASKNIQYF
TRBJ2-1 TRBV6-5 few TRBD2 TGTGCCAGCATGGCCTCCCTAGCGGGAGGGACCTTTGTTGATGAGCAGTTCTTC CASMASLAGGTFVDEQFF
TRBJ2-5 TRBV29-1 - - TGCAGCGTTGCTGGGGAAATTGGGCCTAGGAAAAAAACGGGAGAGACCCAGTACTTC CSVAGEIGPRKKTGETQYF
TRBJ2-1 TRBV4-2 few - TGTGCCAGCAGCCAATCGGACTACCGGGCTGGCAATGAGCAGTTCTTC CASSQSDYRAGNEQFF
TRBJ1-2 TRBV29-1 - - TGCAGCGTTGGCCCGGAGGGCTATGGCTACACCTTC CSVGPEGYGYTF
TRBJ1-4 TRBV25-1 - - TGTGCCAGCAGTGAACCCACCGAGGGAGGACTGTTTTTT CASSEPTEGGLFF
TRBJ2-1 TRBV12-3/TRBV12-4 few TRBD2 TGTGCCAGCAGTTGGACTAGCGGGGGTGAGCAGTTCTTC CASSWTSGGEQFF
TRBJ2-3 TRBV20-1 few TRBD2 TGCAGTGCTTGGATACCCGGGACTAGCGGGAGGTCGCAGTATTTT CSAWIPGTSGRSQYF
TRBJ2-7 TRBV6-5 few TRBD2 TGTGCCAGCAGCCCGACTAGCGGGGCGACCTACGAGCAGTACTTC CASSPTSGATYEQYF
TRBJ2-7 TRBV3-1 - - TGTGCCAGCAGTTTTGAATTAAACGAGCAGTACTTC CASSFELNEQYF
TRBJ2-4 TRBV4-1 - - TGCGCCAGGGTGAGGGGGGCCGCGGCCAAAAACATTCAGTACTTC CARVRGAAAKNIQYF
TRBJ1-5 TRBV5-1 few - TGCGCCAGCAGCTTGGATCTCGGTCAGCCCCAGCATTTT CASSLDLGQPQHF
TRBJ2-1 TRBV7-9 few - TGTGCCAGCAGCCCCCCTTACGAGGGGCGCAATGAGCAGTTCTTC CASSPPYEGRNEQFF
TRBJ2-1 TRBV29-1 many - TGCAGCGCCGGTGAGCACAATGAGCAGTTCTTC CSAGEHNEQFF
TRBJ2-1 TRBV20-1 few TRBD1 TGCAGTGCGTATCAAACAGGGGTTCGGTACAATGAGCAGTTCTTC CSAYQTGVRYNEQFF
TRBJ2-1 TRBV3-1 - TRBD2 TGTGCCAGCAGCCTTGCCACTAGCGCACGCTCCTACAATGAGCAGTTCTTC CASSLATSARSYNEQFF
TRBJ1-1 TRBV30 - - TGTGCCTGGAGTGTAATGGGCCTCGGTGAAGCTTTCTTT CAWSVMGLGEAFF
TRBJ2-3 TRBV28 - - TGTGCCAGCAGGGGTGCCTACGCTAGCACAGATACGCAGTATTTT CASRGAYASTDTQYF
TRBJ2-5 TRBV10-3 - - TGTGCCATCAGTGAGTCGGCTACTAGGGAGGAGACCCAGTACTTC CAISESATREETQYF